The rows below give T cell receptor beta chains drawn from one sample of a study of T-cell reconstitution after alpha-beta-depleted transplantation in children. TCRdb reanalysed the PCR reads using MiXCR and keeps one entry per CDR3 protein. The sample contains 300,000 to 400,000 distinct CDR3 sequences, about 16% of which appear only once. Sequencing used PBMCs, mostly from graft donor cells, obtained 360 days after TCRalphabeta/CD19-depleted stem cell transplant. The receptors were sampled from a male patient aged 2-9 years who had a stem cell transplant for acute lymphoblastic leukemia, so the T cells may come from the graft donor. Each CDR3 is given with its conserved first and last residue. The order of the fields is CDR3 DNA, CDR3 protein, D gene, J gene, clone size, V gene. D genes are given only for firm matches. Rows may omit the clone size; those that give it use once, few, many or a size class.

CDR3 DNA: TGTGCCAGCAGCTCTCGTTTACGGGCTAGCGGATACTACGAGCAGTACTTC; CDR3 protein: CASSSRLRASGYYEQYF; D gene: TRBD2; J gene: TRBJ2-7; clone size: -; V gene: TRBV6-2/TRBV6-3
CDR3 DNA: TGTGCCAGCAGCTTTGGGTGGGCAAATCAGCCCCAGCATTTT; CDR3 protein: CASSFGWANQPQHF; D gene: -; J gene: TRBJ1-5; clone size: -; V gene: TRBV7-9
CDR3 DNA: TGTGCCAGCGTCCTTACGGGGGGGAACTATGGCTACACCTTC; CDR3 protein: CASVLTGGNYGYTF; D gene: -; J gene: TRBJ1-2; clone size: many; V gene: TRBV6-5
CDR3 DNA: TGCGCCAGCAGCCAAGAGCCCGATTGGGGCAGGGGTGAGACCCAGTACTTC; CDR3 protein: CASSQEPDWGRGETQYF; D gene: -; J gene: TRBJ2-5; clone size: few; V gene: TRBV4-3
CDR3 DNA: TGTGCCATCAGTGAGGGTAGCGGGGTAGACACAGATACGCAGTATTTT; CDR3 protein: CAISEGSGVDTDTQYF; D gene: TRBD2; J gene: TRBJ2-3; clone size: few; V gene: TRBV10-3
CDR3 DNA: TGTGCCAGCCGACTCGGACGATCGAACACTGAAGCTTTCTTT; CDR3 protein: CASRLGRSNTEAFF; D gene: -; J gene: TRBJ1-1; clone size: -; V gene: TRBV6-1
CDR3 DNA: TGTGCCAGCAGCGTGGGCAATCAGCCCCAGCATTTT; CDR3 protein: CASSVGNQPQHF; D gene: -; J gene: TRBJ1-5; clone size: few; V gene: TRBV9
CDR3 DNA: TGTGCCAGCAGCCCTTTCGGAGATACGCAGTATTTT; CDR3 protein: CASSPFGDTQYF; D gene: -; J gene: TRBJ2-3; clone size: many; V gene: TRBV3-1
CDR3 DNA: TGTGCCAGCTCACGCCCGCTTAGGGGGACGCAGCATCAGCCCCAGCATTTT; CDR3 protein: CASSRPLRGTQHQPQHF; D gene: -; J gene: TRBJ1-5; clone size: -; V gene: TRBV18
CDR3 DNA: TGTGCCAGCAGCCCCCGAACAGGAGAATTGGAAGGCTCACCCCTCCACTTT; CDR3 protein: CASSPRTGELEGSPLHF; D gene: -; J gene: TRBJ1-6; clone size: many; V gene: TRBV9
CDR3 DNA: TGTGCCAGCAGCCTACGGGACGGCTACACTGAAGCTTTCTTT; CDR3 protein: CASSLRDGYTEAFF; D gene: -; J gene: TRBJ1-1; clone size: -; V gene: TRBV6-1
CDR3 DNA: TGTGCCAGCAGCGGACTAGCGGACCTCTACAATGAGCAGTTCTTC; CDR3 protein: CASSGLADLYNEQFF; D gene: TRBD2; J gene: TRBJ2-1; clone size: few; V gene: TRBV7-9
CDR3 DNA: TGCGCCAGCAGCCAAGTCGGACAGGGCTTGGGGGAGCAGTACTTC; CDR3 protein: CASSQVGQGLGEQYF; D gene: TRBD1; J gene: TRBJ2-7; clone size: few; V gene: TRBV4-1
CDR3 DNA: TGCGCCAGCAGCGGGGGGACAGTTAAAGATGGCTACACCTTC; CDR3 protein: CASSGGTVKDGYTF; D gene: TRBD1; J gene: TRBJ1-2; clone size: few; V gene: TRBV5-1
CDR3 DNA: TGTGCCAGCTCACCCGCGGACAGGGGAGCCGGCAATCAGCCCCAGCATTTT; CDR3 protein: CASSPADRGAGNQPQHF; D gene: TRBD1; J gene: TRBJ1-5; clone size: -; V gene: TRBV18
CDR3 DNA: TGTGCCAGCAGCTTAATGGGACTAGCGGACAATGAGCAGTTCTTC; CDR3 protein: CASSLMGLADNEQFF; D gene: TRBD2; J gene: TRBJ2-1; clone size: -; V gene: TRBV7-3
CDR3 DNA: TGCGCCAGCAGGAGAGGACTAGCGGGAGGGATGAACACCGGGGAGCTGTTTTTT; CDR3 protein: CASRRGLAGGMNTGELFF; D gene: TRBD2; J gene: TRBJ2-2; clone size: -; V gene: TRBV4-1
CDR3 DNA: TGTGCCAGCAGCTTAGCCCCCGGGCAGGGGACTATTTTT; CDR3 protein: CASSLAPGQGTIF; D gene: -; J gene: TRBJ1-4; clone size: few; V gene: TRBV7-2
CDR3 DNA: TGTGCCAGCACCCAGAGCAGGATTCGACCCAGCTACGAGCAGTACTTC; CDR3 protein: CASTQSRIRPSYEQYF; D gene: -; J gene: TRBJ2-7; clone size: few; V gene: TRBV6-2/TRBV6-3
CDR3 DNA: TGTGCCAGCAACGTACCCCTTAACGGCTACGAGCAGTACTTC; CDR3 protein: CASNVPLNGYEQYF; D gene: -; J gene: TRBJ2-7; clone size: few; V gene: TRBV2
CDR3 DNA: TGTGCCAGCAGTCTACAGGGTATTGTTGGAGAGACCCAGTACTTC; CDR3 protein: CASSLQGIVGETQYF; D gene: -; J gene: TRBJ2-5; clone size: -; V gene: TRBV12-3/TRBV12-4
CDR3 DNA: TGTGCCAGCAGTTACGAAGGGAGCGGGTTTAACTACGAGCAGTACTTC; CDR3 protein: CASSYEGSGFNYEQYF; D gene: -; J gene: TRBJ2-7; clone size: -; V gene: TRBV6-2/TRBV6-3
CDR3 DNA: TGTGCCACCAGCAGAGTCACACGGGGTGAAGCTTTCTTT; CDR3 protein: CATSRVTRGEAFF; D gene: -; J gene: TRBJ1-1; clone size: many; V gene: TRBV15
CDR3 DNA: TGCGCCAGCAGCCAAGATGGGTGGGAGGGGACCCAGTACTTC; CDR3 protein: CASSQDGWEGTQYF; D gene: TRBD2; J gene: TRBJ2-5; clone size: -; V gene: TRBV4-3
CDR3 DNA: TGCGCCAGCAGCTTGGCCGGCACCGACAGGGAGACCCAGTACTTC; CDR3 protein: CASSLAGTDRETQYF; D gene: -; J gene: TRBJ2-5; clone size: few; V gene: TRBV5-1
CDR3 DNA: TGTGCCAGCAGTTTTCTAGCGGAGGCGTACAATGAGCAGTTCTTC; CDR3 protein: CASSFLAEAYNEQFF; D gene: TRBD2; J gene: TRBJ2-1; clone size: -; V gene: TRBV28
CDR3 DNA: TGTGCCAGCAGCTTAGACCAGGGGGCTAATGAAAAACTGTTTTTT; CDR3 protein: CASSLDQGANEKLFF; D gene: TRBD1; J gene: TRBJ1-4; clone size: -; V gene: TRBV7-6
CDR3 DNA: TGCGCCAGCAGCCATTCCGGGAGGGTGGGAGTCGGGGAGACCCAGTACTTC; CDR3 protein: CASSHSGRVGVGETQYF; D gene: TRBD2; J gene: TRBJ2-5; clone size: few; V gene: TRBV4-1
CDR3 DNA: TGTGCCAGCAGCCCGATAGTAGGGTCAGATACGCAGTATTTT; CDR3 protein: CASSPIVGSDTQYF; D gene: -; J gene: TRBJ2-3; clone size: -; V gene: TRBV6-1
CDR3 DNA: TGCAGCGTTGACCCTAGCGGGTCTACCGGGGAGCTGTTTTTT; CDR3 protein: CSVDPSGSTGELFF; D gene: TRBD2; J gene: TRBJ2-2; clone size: few; V gene: TRBV29-1
CDR3 DNA: TGTGCCAGCAGTTTATTAGAGGCCCTTAGCTACGAGCAGTACTTC; CDR3 protein: CASSLLEALSYEQYF; D gene: -; J gene: TRBJ2-7; clone size: -; V gene: TRBV28
CDR3 DNA: TGCGCCAGCAGCCCCGCGGCAGGGGAAGGAAACACCATATATTTT; CDR3 protein: CASSPAAGEGNTIYF; D gene: -; J gene: TRBJ1-3; clone size: many; V gene: TRBV5-1
CDR3 DNA: TGCGCCAGCAGCTTGCGGGAGGGGGACTATGGCTACACCTTC; CDR3 protein: CASSLREGDYGYTF; D gene: -; J gene: TRBJ1-2; clone size: few; V gene: TRBV5-1
CDR3 DNA: TGTGCCGCATCCGGGACAGCTAGCAATCAGCCCCAGCATTTT; CDR3 protein: CAASGTASNQPQHF; D gene: TRBD1; J gene: TRBJ1-5; clone size: -; V gene: TRBV30
CDR3 DNA: TGTGCCAGCTCACCAGCAAACACCGGGGAGCTGTTTTTT; CDR3 protein: CASSPANTGELFF; D gene: -; J gene: TRBJ2-2; clone size: many; V gene: TRBV18
CDR3 DNA: TGCGCCAGCAGCGTAGGACAGGGGGCGGATGAGCAGTTCTTC; CDR3 protein: CASSVGQGADEQFF; D gene: TRBD1; J gene: TRBJ2-1; clone size: few; V gene: TRBV5-1
CDR3 DNA: TGTGCCAGCATGCTAGCGGGAGGAGGCTACAATGAGCAGTTCTTC; CDR3 protein: CASMLAGGGYNEQFF; D gene: TRBD2; J gene: TRBJ2-1; clone size: few; V gene: TRBV2
CDR3 DNA: TGTGCCAGCAGCTTGGGACTAGCGCTCGACGAGCAGTACTTC; CDR3 protein: CASSLGLALDEQYF; D gene: TRBD2; J gene: TRBJ2-7; clone size: -; V gene: TRBV7-9
CDR3 DNA: TGCGCCAGCAGCCAAGGCAGGTCTCTTAATGAAAAACTGTTTTTT; CDR3 protein: CASSQGRSLNEKLFF; D gene: -; J gene: TRBJ1-4; clone size: many; V gene: TRBV4-3
CDR3 DNA: TGTGCCAGCACCGAATTGCGGGGTAGCACAGATACGCAGTATTTT; CDR3 protein: CASTELRGSTDTQYF; D gene: -; J gene: TRBJ2-3; clone size: few; V gene: TRBV28
CDR3 DNA: TGCAGCGTTGGAGCCCCGGGACAGGGAGGCAACGTCCTGACTTTC; CDR3 protein: CSVGAPGQGGNVLTF; D gene: TRBD1; J gene: TRBJ2-6; clone size: -; V gene: TRBV29-1
CDR3 DNA: TGTGCCAGCAGTTACTGGAGGGGACAGGGGAACGAGCAGTACTTC; CDR3 protein: CASSYWRGQGNEQYF; D gene: TRBD1; J gene: TRBJ2-7; clone size: few; V gene: TRBV6-2/TRBV6-3
CDR3 DNA: TGCGCCAGCAGCTTCCCGGACAGGGTGGGCCACGAGCAGTACTTC; CDR3 protein: CASSFPDRVGHEQYF; D gene: TRBD1; J gene: TRBJ2-7; clone size: -; V gene: TRBV5-1
CDR3 DNA: TGCGCCAGCAGCCAAGAAACTCTAGCGGGAGGGCCCATTTCCCAAGAGACCCAGTACTTC; CDR3 protein: CASSQETLAGGPISQETQYF; D gene: TRBD2; J gene: TRBJ2-5; clone size: many; V gene: TRBV4-1
CDR3 DNA: TGTGCCAGCAGTTTATCCCAGGGGTGGACTGAAGCTTTCTTT; CDR3 protein: CASSLSQGWTEAFF; D gene: -; J gene: TRBJ1-1; clone size: -; V gene: TRBV27
CDR3 DNA: TGCAGTGCAACGGGGGGGACTGCCCAAGGAGAGCCCCAGCATTTT; CDR3 protein: CSATGGTAQGEPQHF; D gene: -; J gene: TRBJ1-5; clone size: few; V gene: TRBV20-1
CDR3 DNA: TGTGCCAGCAGCCCCGGACAAGGCAAACCCGTAGATCAGCCCCAGCATTTT; CDR3 protein: CASSPGQGKPVDQPQHF; D gene: -; J gene: TRBJ1-5; clone size: -; V gene: TRBV4-2